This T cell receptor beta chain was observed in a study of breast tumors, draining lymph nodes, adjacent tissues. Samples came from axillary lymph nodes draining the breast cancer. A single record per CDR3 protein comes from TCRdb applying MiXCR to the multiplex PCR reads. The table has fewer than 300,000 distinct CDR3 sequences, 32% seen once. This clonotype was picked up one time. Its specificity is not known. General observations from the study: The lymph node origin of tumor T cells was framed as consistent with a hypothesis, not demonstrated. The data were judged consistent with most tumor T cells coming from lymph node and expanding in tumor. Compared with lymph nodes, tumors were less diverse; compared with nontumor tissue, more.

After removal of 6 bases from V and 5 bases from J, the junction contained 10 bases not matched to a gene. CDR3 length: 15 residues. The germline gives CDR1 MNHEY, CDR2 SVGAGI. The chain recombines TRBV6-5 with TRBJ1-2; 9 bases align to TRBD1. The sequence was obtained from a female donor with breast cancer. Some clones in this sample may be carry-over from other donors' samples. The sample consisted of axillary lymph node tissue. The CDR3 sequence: CASSKLAGQGYGYTF. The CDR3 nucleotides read TGTGCCAGCAGCAAACTAGCGGGACAGGGTTATGGCTACACCTTC.